The rows below give T cell receptor beta chains drawn from one sample of a study of blood T cell repertoires in COVID-19. The assay was immunoSEQ multiplex PCR, and TCRdb's table has in-frame clones only and misses some. The repertoire holds around 65,000 clones, with 60% to 85% as singletons. Sequencing was carried out using peripheral blood. The receptors stem from a man in his sixties with acute or convalescent COVID-19. Each CDR3 is given with its conserved first and last residue. The D gene is left open where the match is weak. Clone size is shown for a subset of rows, as once, few, many or a class of expanded clone.

d_call: TRBD1; j_call: TRBJ2-7; cdr3_length: 13; v_call: TRBV5-1; clone_size: many; cdr3_nt: TGCGCCAGCAGCTCCGGGACAGGAGACGAGCAGTACTTC; cdr3_aa: CASSSGTGDEQYF
d_call: .; j_call: TRBJ1-5; cdr3_length: 14; v_call: TRBV7-6; clone_size: many; cdr3_nt: TGTGCCAGCAGCGCAGGACGGGGAAATCAGCCCCAGCATTTT; cdr3_aa: CASSAGRGNQPQHF
d_call: TRBD1; j_call: TRBJ1-1; cdr3_length: 13; v_call: TRBV4-2; clone_size: few; cdr3_nt: TGTGCCAGCGGCTACAGGGGGGGCACTGAAGCTTTCTTT; cdr3_aa: CASGYRGGTEAFF
d_call: .; j_call: TRBJ1-2; cdr3_length: 15; v_call: TRBV4-1; clone_size: .; cdr3_nt: TGCGCCAGCAGCCAAGATTGGAGGACCCGCTATGGCTACACCTTC; cdr3_aa: CASSQDWRTRYGYTF
d_call: TRBD1; j_call: TRBJ1-3; cdr3_length: 13; v_call: TRBV11-2; clone_size: once; cdr3_nt: TGTGCCAGCAGTACAGGGGTTGGAAACACCATATATTTT; cdr3_aa: CASSTGVGNTIYF
d_call: TRBD1; j_call: TRBJ1-5; cdr3_length: 15; v_call: TRBV18; clone_size: once; cdr3_nt: TGTGCCAGCTCACCACGGGACAGGGGAACACAGCCCCAGCATTTT; cdr3_aa: CASSPRDRGTQPQHF
d_call: .; j_call: TRBJ2-7; cdr3_length: 14; v_call: TRBV5-1; clone_size: .; cdr3_nt: TGCGCCAGCAGCTTGGGGGACACTTTCTACGAGCAGTACTTC; cdr3_aa: CASSLGDTFYEQYF
d_call: TRBD1; j_call: TRBJ1-5; cdr3_length: 15; v_call: TRBV5-8; clone_size: .; cdr3_nt: TGTGCCAGCAGCCGTGGTCAGGGGGCTCGTCAGCCCCAGCATTTT; cdr3_aa: CASSRGQGARQPQHF
d_call: .; j_call: TRBJ1-2; cdr3_length: 14; v_call: TRBV18; clone_size: few; cdr3_nt: TGTGCCAGCTCACCAGACTCGGGGGGCTATGGCTACACCTTC; cdr3_aa: CASSPDSGGYGYTF
d_call: .; j_call: TRBJ2-3; cdr3_length: 16; v_call: TRBV27; clone_size: .; cdr3_nt: TGTGCCACCAGGGACGGCTCGACTATTAGCACAGATACGCAGTATTTT; cdr3_aa: CATRDGSTISTDTQYF
d_call: .; j_call: TRBJ2-4; cdr3_length: 17; v_call: TRBV13; clone_size: .; cdr3_nt: TGTGCCAGCAGCTTATATGCAGGTATACTAGCCAAAAACATTCAGTACTTC; cdr3_aa: CASSLYAGILAKNIQYF
d_call: TRBD1; j_call: TRBJ1-3; cdr3_length: 17; v_call: TRBV19; clone_size: few; cdr3_nt: TGTGCCAGTAGTAGAGGACAGGGGCCCTCCTCTGGAAACACCATATATTTT; cdr3_aa: CASSRGQGPSSGNTIYF
d_call: TRBD1; j_call: TRBJ1-2; cdr3_length: 14; v_call: TRBV5-1; clone_size: .; cdr3_nt: TGCGCCAGCAGTTCCGGGACAGGGGGGTACGGCTACACCTTC; cdr3_aa: CASSSGTGGYGYTF
d_call: .; j_call: TRBJ1-5; cdr3_length: 18; v_call: TRBV18; clone_size: few; cdr3_nt: TGTGCCAGCTCACCACAGGGGGTTCCCCTTATAAGCAATCAGCCCCAGCATTTT; cdr3_aa: CASSPQGVPLISNQPQHF
d_call: .; j_call: TRBJ2-7; cdr3_length: 11; v_call: TRBV20-1; clone_size: .; cdr3_nt: TGCAGTGCTAGACAGGTTAGCGAGCAGTACTTC; cdr3_aa: CSARQVSEQYF
d_call: .; j_call: TRBJ1-3; cdr3_length: 15; v_call: TRBV4-3; clone_size: .; cdr3_nt: TGCGCCAGCAGCCAAGTGGCGGTCTCTGGAAACACCATATATTTT; cdr3_aa: CASSQVAVSGNTIYF
d_call: TRBD1; j_call: TRBJ2-7; cdr3_length: 15; v_call: TRBV6-2/TRBV6-3; clone_size: .; cdr3_nt: TGTGCCAGCAGTTACAGGGGGCCCAGCTCCTACGAGCAGTACTTC; cdr3_aa: CASSYRGPSSYEQYF
d_call: .; j_call: TRBJ2-1; cdr3_length: 14; v_call: TRBV5-6; clone_size: .; cdr3_nt: TGTGCCAGCAGCCCGACTGTAGGTGGGAATGAGCAGTTCTTC; cdr3_aa: CASSPTVGGNEQFF
d_call: TRBD2; j_call: TRBJ2-3; cdr3_length: 17; v_call: TRBV10-1; clone_size: once; cdr3_nt: TGCGCCAGCAGTGACTCCTGGACTAGCGGGTCCACAGATACGCAGTATTTT; cdr3_aa: CASSDSWTSGSTDTQYF
d_call: .; j_call: TRBJ1-1; cdr3_length: 11; v_call: TRBV11-2; clone_size: .; cdr3_nt: TGTGCCAGCAGCTTACTTACTGAAGCTTTCTTT; cdr3_aa: CASSLLTEAFF
d_call: .; j_call: TRBJ1-2; cdr3_length: 14; v_call: TRBV25-1; clone_size: once; cdr3_nt: TGTACCAGCAGTCTCTCCCAGGGAAACTATGGCTACACCTTC; cdr3_aa: CTSSLSQGNYGYTF
d_call: .; j_call: TRBJ2-5; cdr3_length: 15; v_call: TRBV6-2/TRBV6-3; clone_size: .; cdr3_nt: TGTGCCAGCAGTTACGTGGGGCTACCGGGAGAGACCCAGTACTTC; cdr3_aa: CASSYVGLPGETQYF
d_call: TRBD2; j_call: TRBJ2-1; cdr3_length: 16; v_call: TRBV5-8; clone_size: once; cdr3_nt: TGTGCCAGCAGCGATGGTCGGGGGGGAACCTACAATGAGCAGTTCTTC; cdr3_aa: CASSDGRGGTYNEQFF
d_call: .; j_call: TRBJ1-2; cdr3_length: 15; v_call: TRBV2; clone_size: .; cdr3_nt: TGTGCCAGCAGAATTAGCGGAGGAGGGATTGGCGGCTACACCTTC; cdr3_aa: CASRISGGGIGGYTF
d_call: TRBD1; j_call: TRBJ2-1; cdr3_length: 16; v_call: TRBV7-3; clone_size: .; cdr3_nt: TGTGCCAGCAGCGCCGAGGGACAGGGGGCACACAATGAGCAGTTCTTC; cdr3_aa: CASSAEGQGAHNEQFF
d_call: .; j_call: TRBJ1-6; cdr3_length: 14; v_call: TRBV2; clone_size: .; cdr3_nt: TGTGCCAGCAAGGGCAGGGGTGATAATTCACCCCTCCACTTT; cdr3_aa: CASKGRGDNSPLHF
d_call: .; j_call: TRBJ1-1; cdr3_length: 13; v_call: TRBV4-1; clone_size: .; cdr3_nt: TGCGCCAGCAGCCAAGAGTGGCGGGGTGAAGCTTTCTTT; cdr3_aa: CASSQEWRGEAFF
d_call: .; j_call: TRBJ2-2; cdr3_length: 11; v_call: TRBV6-5; clone_size: .; cdr3_nt: TGTGCCAGCACCCCAACCGGGGAGCTGTTTTTT; cdr3_aa: CASTPTGELFF
d_call: .; j_call: TRBJ1-2; cdr3_length: 15; v_call: TRBV4-3; clone_size: few; cdr3_nt: TGCGCCAGCAGCCAAGATGACGGGGGACCCTATGGCTACACCTTC; cdr3_aa: CASSQDDGGPYGYTF
d_call: .; j_call: TRBJ2-7; cdr3_length: 15; v_call: TRBV15; clone_size: .; cdr3_nt: TGTGCCACCAGCAGTCGTACCGGGGTCCTTTACGAGCAGTACTTC; cdr3_aa: CATSSRTGVLYEQYF
d_call: TRBD2; j_call: TRBJ2-1; cdr3_length: 14; v_call: TRBV9; clone_size: .; cdr3_nt: TGTGCCACGCGGGCGGGGGACTCCTACAATGAGCAGTTCTTC; cdr3_aa: CATRAGDSYNEQFF
d_call: .; j_call: TRBJ2-1; cdr3_length: 14; v_call: TRBV7-3; clone_size: .; cdr3_nt: TGTGCCAGCAGCTTACAGGGGTCCTACAATGAGCAGTTCTTC; cdr3_aa: CASSLQGSYNEQFF
d_call: .; j_call: TRBJ1-4; cdr3_length: 15; v_call: TRBV11-2; clone_size: .; cdr3_nt: TGTGCCAGCAGCCCGCAGAGGGAGGGTAATGAAAAACTGTTTTTT; cdr3_aa: CASSPQREGNEKLFF
d_call: .; j_call: TRBJ2-7; cdr3_length: 14; v_call: TRBV19; clone_size: .; cdr3_nt: TGTGCCAGTAGACCGGACAGCCTAACCTACGAGCAGTACTTC; cdr3_aa: CASRPDSLTYEQYF
d_call: TRBD1; j_call: TRBJ1-2; cdr3_length: 15; v_call: TRBV11-2; clone_size: .; cdr3_nt: TGTGCCAGCAGCTCCCCGGGACAGGGTGGCTATGGCTACACCTTC; cdr3_aa: CASSSPGQGGYGYTF
d_call: .; j_call: TRBJ1-6; cdr3_length: 15; v_call: TRBV4-3; clone_size: .; cdr3_nt: TGCGCCAGCAGCCGATCGCAACAGGGTAATTCACCCCTCCACTTT; cdr3_aa: CASSRSQQGNSPLHF
d_call: TRBD2; j_call: TRBJ2-1; cdr3_length: 17; v_call: TRBV10-1; clone_size: .; cdr3_nt: TGCGCCAGCAGTGACCTAGGACTAGCGGGAGGAAGGGATGAGCAGTTCTTC; cdr3_aa: CASSDLGLAGGRDEQFF
d_call: .; j_call: TRBJ2-7; cdr3_length: 13; v_call: TRBV25-1; clone_size: few; cdr3_nt: TGTGCCAGCGGGGGGAACTTCGTCTACGAGCAGTACTTC; cdr3_aa: CASGGNFVYEQYF
d_call: .; j_call: TRBJ1-5; cdr3_length: 14; v_call: TRBV7-9; clone_size: .; cdr3_nt: TGTGCCACCTCATTGGGAACAGGGAGTCAGCCCCAGCATTTT; cdr3_aa: CATSLGTGSQPQHF
d_call: .; j_call: TRBJ1-5; cdr3_length: 14; v_call: TRBV2; clone_size: .; cdr3_nt: TGTGCCAGCAGTGAGGGCCAGTCATATCAGCCCCAGCATTTT; cdr3_aa: CASSEGQSYQPQHF
d_call: TRBD1; j_call: TRBJ1-2; cdr3_length: 17; v_call: TRBV11-2; clone_size: few; cdr3_nt: TGTGCCAGCAGCTTAGTATCAGGGGACAGATCCTACTATGGCTACACCTTC; cdr3_aa: CASSLVSGDRSYYGYTF
d_call: .; j_call: TRBJ1-5; cdr3_length: 14; v_call: TRBV10-3; clone_size: .; cdr3_nt: TGTGCCATCAGTGAGTCAGTTACAATCAAGCCCCAGCATTTT; cdr3_aa: CAISESVTIKPQHF
d_call: .; j_call: TRBJ1-5; cdr3_length: 16; v_call: TRBV4-1; clone_size: .; cdr3_nt: TGCGCCAGCAGCCAAGAATTGGGGGCGAGAACTCAGCCCCAGCATTTT; cdr3_aa: CASSQELGARTQPQHF
d_call: TRBD1; j_call: TRBJ1-1; cdr3_length: 20; v_call: TRBV5-1; clone_size: .; cdr3_nt: TGCGCCAGCAGCTACCGAGGGTCCGGGACAGGGGGCGGGTTGAACACTGAAGCTTTCTTT; cdr3_aa: CASSYRGSGTGGGLNTEAFF
d_call: .; j_call: TRBJ2-7; cdr3_length: 15; v_call: TRBV14; clone_size: once; cdr3_nt: TGTGCCAGCAGCCCCTCCGGCGGGGCGGCATCCGAGCAGTACTTC; cdr3_aa: CASSPSGGAASEQYF
d_call: TRBD2; j_call: TRBJ2-2; cdr3_length: 15; v_call: TRBV5-1; clone_size: .; cdr3_nt: TGCGCCAGCAGCTTGGCGGCTAGCGGTCCCGGGGAGCTGTTTTTT; cdr3_aa: CASSLAASGPGELFF
d_call: TRBD1; j_call: TRBJ2-7; cdr3_length: 14; v_call: TRBV18; clone_size: .; cdr3_nt: TGTGCCAGCTCACCACACCCCGACAGGGGCGAGCAGTACTTC; cdr3_aa: CASSPHPDRGEQYF